Below, 9 T cell receptor beta chains from the same sample are listed, as sequenced in a study of shared clonotypes between healthy human individuals. TCRdb's copy holds only in-frame clones and misses some; the assay was immunoSEQ multiplex PCR. The sample holds 1,400,000 or so clones, less than 99% seen once. The sample consisted of naive CD4+ T cells sorted from blood. Specified subset: CD45RA+ positively selected. The receptors shown here come from a man aged 30 to 45 in good health.

The chain joins TRBV18 to TRBJ2-3; 8 positions match TRBD2. CDR3 length: 17 residues. Trimming removed 0 bases from V and 4 bases from J; junction bases left unmatched: 9. Looked up from germline, CDR1 is KGHSH and CDR2 is LQKENI. As DNA, the CDR3 is TGTGCCAGCTCACCACCGCGGGGGGAGCCTGGCGCAGATACGCAGTATTTT. This encodes CASSPPRGEPGADTQYF.

The chain combines TRBV7-9 with TRBJ2-4, with 11 bases identical to TRBD2. Per germline, CDR1 SEHNR and CDR2 FQNEAQ (reference sequence). This CDR3 comprises 15 residues. Trimming at V came to 5 bases and at J to 7 bases, leaving 7 bases not matched to a gene. This CDR3 reads CASSVLAGGVNIQYF. CDR3 DNA: TGTGCCAGCAGCGTATTAGCGGGAGGGGTGAACATTCAGTACTTC.

A note on this clone: Germline is not matched at one junction end, which may reflect a read error. The V call is TRBV20-1, the J call TRBJ2-1; 12 nucleotides agree with TRBD2. The CDR3 contains 11 residues. Germline CDR1 DFQATT, CDR2 SNEGSKA (reference sequence). This chain's CDR3 is CSANGLAGIVF. DNA of the CDR3: TGCAGTGCTAATGGACTAGCGGGAATCGTCTTC.

The V and J genes are TRBV18 and TRBJ2-7; the match to TRBD1 covers 10 bases. In germline, CDR1 is KGHSH, CDR2 LQKENI. CDR3 size: 16 residues. V was pared by 4 bases and J by 5 bases, with 11 bases of the junction left unmatched. As DNA, the CDR3 is TGTGCCAGCTCACAGTCTCCGGGACAGGGGCCCAACGAGCAGTACTTC. Its protein product is CASSQSPGQGPNEQYF.

This sequence joins TRBV30 and TRBJ2-1, with 14 nucleotides matching TRBD2. The CDR3 contains 13 residues. Germline trimming cut 1 base from V and 14 bases from J; bases unmatched to any gene: 4. Looked up from germline, CDR1 is GTSNPN and CDR2 is SVGIG (reference sequence). CDR3 protein: CAWSGGLAGVEFF. CDR3 DNA: TGTGCCTGGAGTGGGGGACTAGCGGGAGTGGAGTTCTTC. Full variable domain (missing parts from reference TRBV30 and TRBJ2-1): SQTIHQWPATLVQPVGSPLSLECTVEGTSNPNLYWYRQAAGRGLQLLFYSVGIGQISSEVPQNLSASRPQDRQFILSSKKLLLSDSGFYLCAWSGGLAGVEFFGPGTRLTVL.

The rearrangement joins TRBV11-2 to TRBJ2-5; 13 bases align to TRBD2. The CDR3 covers 16 residues. V gave up 4 bases and J gave up 2 bases; unmatched junction bases: 4. Germline CDR1 is SGHAT and CDR2 is FQNNGV. In nucleotides, the CDR3 is TGTGCCAGCAGCTACGGGACTAGCGGGACGCAAGAGACCCAGTACTTC. It translates to CASSYGTSGTQETQYF.

V usage is TRBV29-1 and J usage is TRBJ1-2; 9 positions agree with TRBD1. Looked up from germline, CDR1 is SQVTM and CDR2 is ANQGSEA. Unmatched junction bases numbered 9, after V lost 7 bases and J lost 3 bases. There are 14 residues in the CDR3. This CDR3 is CSATPGQGYYGYTF. The CDR3 DNA reads TGCAGCGCTACCCCGGGACAGGGTTACTATGGCTACACCTTC.

Comments on this clone: Distinct nucleotide sequences in the sample also encode this CDR3. The chain has TRBV28 and TRBJ1-1; tentative D call: TRBD1 (6 bases). The germline V gene has CDR1 MDHEN and CDR2 SYDVKM. The V end was cut by 2 bases, the J end by 1 base, with 11 bases between. This CDR3 has 15 amino acids. The CDR3 loop is CASSLGGRPNTEAFF. As DNA, the CDR3 is TGTGCCAGCAGTTTAGGGGGCAGACCGAACACTGAAGCTTTCTTT.

V and J are TRBV6-6 and TRBJ2-7; possibly TRBD1 or TRBD2 for D (5 bases each). Germline V gene data show CDR1 as MNHNY and CDR2 as SVGAGI (reference sequence). Trimming removed 8 bases at V and 3 bases at J, with 17 bases between. The CDR3 is 14 residues long. This CDR3 is CASGTPPSGYEQYF. CDR3 bases: TGTGCCAGCGGGACGCCCCCGAGTGGCTACGAGCAGTACTTC.